One sample yielded the 3 T cell receptor beta chains listed below, sequenced in a study of cytomegalovirus exposure and HLA in healthy donors (dated by TCRdb to about 2017). Library preparation employed the immunoSEQ multiplex PCR assay. Held by TCRdb, this immuneACCESS table contains in-frame sequences only and omits some clones. Under half of the omission traces to an unresolved V gene where checked; the cause of the rest is unknown. This sample is represented by about 130,000 clones; roughly 89% of them were singletons. The top ten clones comprise about 1.2% of the sample. The sequencing input was PBMCs. These receptors came from a woman aged 18-35 years in good health and CMV-seronegative.

The V and J genes are TRBV6-1 and TRBJ2-7; the D gene is possibly TRBD1 (6 bases). The germline V gene encodes CDR1 MNHNS and CDR2 SASEGT. The CDR3 extends over 15 amino acids. Deletions cut 2 bases from V and 6 bases from J, with 17 bases between. The CDR3 loop is CASSESTGQSPEQYF. In nucleotides, the CDR3 is TGTGCCAGCAGTGAATCCACGGGACAAAGCCCCGAGCAGTACTTC.

This chain joins TRBV4-1 and TRBJ2-1, with 10 bases fitting TRBD2. The length of the CDR3 is 14 residues. Germline V CDR1 and CDR2: MGHRA, YSYEKL. The ends lost 1 base at V and 10 bases at J; junction bases unmatched: 4. The CDR3: CASSQVLAGEEQFF. The DNA for the CDR3 is TGCGCCAGCAGCCAAGTTCTAGCGGGAGAAGAGCAGTTCTTC.

The chain recombines TRBV27 with TRBJ2-4; 7 bases are shared with TRBD2. Unmatched junction bases numbered 2, after V lost 3 bases and J lost 6 bases. Per germline, CDR1 MNHEY and CDR2 SMNVEV (reference sequence). The CDR3 is made up of 13 amino acids. The chain's CDR3 is CASSLGGVNIQYF. In DNA form, the CDR3 reads TGTGCCAGCAGTTTGGGGGGGGTAAACATTCAGTACTTC.